This entry concerns a single TCR beta chain. This clonotype appeared many times. Its antigen has not been determined. No per-base quality is available; no much larger clone lies one base away. The sample's time point label is to be understood as: technical triplicate 1. For unsorted PBMC libraries, 2 million PBMCs were used after storage in RNAlater at -80 degrees C until RNA extraction. Peripheral blood underwent Ficoll-Hypaque density gradient centrifugation to isolate PBMCs, which were then cryopreserved in liquid nitrogen. cDNA synthesis used template-switch 5'RACE with a primer carrying a 10-nucleotide random unique molecular identifier tagging each TCR transcript. Every sequencing run covered 15-18 subjects and yielded more than 170 million TCR-beta sequences. The RNeasy kit was used for extraction of total RNA. The KAPA Real-time Library Amplification kit was used to amplify TCR-beta VDJ regions with primers targeting the TCR constant region and the 5'RACE anchor. A first PCR added sample indexes and Illumina adaptors, after which a second PCR increased the library yield. The roughly 650 bp TCR product was size-selected on a 2% E-gel SizeSelection system after Ampure bead purification. Before pooling, libraries had their quality checked on a Bioanalyzer, their concentration measured with Qubit, and their quantity determined with the Kapa Library Quantification kit. Paired-end 2 x 150 bp sequencing of the libraries was performed on an Illumina HiSeq 2500. To increase sequence diversity, about 23-30% phiX was spiked into each library pool. In the authors' own workflow: Quality-filtered reads were processed with the UMI-based MiGEC pipeline, which removed over 75% of raw TCR sequences during error correction. VDJ genes were aligned to IMGT germline references, and clonotypes were defined by unique CDR3 amino acid sequence plus V-J genes. Clonal expansion, Shannon diversity and CDR3 relatedness were evaluated with VDJtools (CalcPairwiseDistances, ClusterSamples), while phylogenetic trees were built in CLCbio workbench. A clone was classed as expanded if it had 8 or more unique UMIs, a cutoff based on coefficient-of-variation modelling across technical triplicates. TCRdb reanalyzed the raw reads on its own, using fastp at Q25 for trimming and MiXCR for clone calling, and kept in-frame beta chains. Each record represents a unique CDR3 protein, reported with the most common genes and DNA among its rows. The V and J calls were not made by the authors but by TCRdb's processing. The sample yields tens of thousands of distinct CDR3 sequences; roughly 10% were counted once. The top ten hold 3% to 5% of the sample.

Trimmed from V: 4 bases; trimmed from J: 9 bases; junction bases lacking a gene match: 13. The germline V gene provides CDR1 SGHRS and CDR2 YFSETQ. From the cysteine through the phenylalanine, the CDR3 covers 15 amino acids. The retained sequence is limited to the CDR3, 45 bases, with the frame set at the first base. The entry originates in a study of neurological immune-mediated disorders (dated by TCRdb to the late 2010s). Regarding the complete study: The study compared peripheral blood TCR-beta repertoires of HTLV-I-associated myelopathy (HAM/TSP) patients, multiple sclerosis patients and healthy controls using UMI-based sequencing. Alongside PBMC samples, the set of some 97 TCR-beta libraries contained longitudinal samples, technical triplicates, and paired CD4+ and CD8+ T-cell subsets that had been sorted. To precisely calculate how much the frequency of each individual clone varied, libraries were sequenced in technical triplicate. The cohort comprised approximately 67 subjects: roughly 15 HAM/TSP patients, roughly 34 multiple sclerosis patients and 20 or so healthy controls. Results and caveats for the whole study, not just this receptor: No identical CDR3 amino acid sequences were shared among expanded clones across subjects, suggesting private TCR-beta repertoires in all groups. TCR clonal expansion was highest in HAM/TSP patients and lowest in MS patients, with MS patients falling below even healthy controls.

The TCR comes from a man in his sixties with HTLV-1-associated myelopathy (HAM/TSP). The sequenced sample consisted of PBMCs. The sequence is built from TRBV5-1 and TRBJ2-3; 8 middle bases align to TRBD2. The CDR3: CASSQMATSGGTQYF. At the DNA level, the sequence is TGCGCCAGCAGCCAGATGGCCACTAGCGGTGGGACGCAGTATTTT.